These 18 T cell receptor beta chains came from one sample sequenced in a study of blood T cell repertoires in COVID-19. TCRdb's copy holds only in-frame clones and misses some; the assay was immunoSEQ multiplex PCR. The repertoire holds about 140,000 clones, with 85% to 90% as singletons. The sequenced material came from peripheral blood. These receptors all stem from a human donor in a cohort sampled during active COVID-19.

This clone was picked up a small number of times. The chain links TRBV6-5 to TRBJ2-3; 8 nucleotides line up with TRBD2. The CDR3 loop spans 14 amino acids. With 5 bases clipped from V and 4 bases from J, the junction kept 5 bases outside the gene matches. Germline-derived CDR1 and CDR2 are MNHEY and SVGAGI. CDR3 coding DNA: TGTGCCAGCAGTCCGGGACTAGGATCAGATACGCAGTATTTT. It yields the protein CASSPGLGSDTQYF.

Written as DNA, the CDR3 is TGCGCCAGCAGCTCAGTAGGGGTCACTAATGAAAAACTGTTTTTT. This gives the protein CASSSVGVTNEKLFF. J is TRBJ1-4 and V is TRBV5-1, with D perhaps matching TRBD1 (5 bases). Germline V lookup: CDR1 SGHRS, CDR2 YFSETQ. CDR3 length equals 15 residues. Trimming cost V 3 bases and J 2 bases, with 11 bases left between them.

The J gene is TRBJ1-5, the V gene TRBV27; TRBD1 matches 11 bases. This CDR3 is 16 amino acids long. The ends lost 0 bases at V and 7 bases at J; junction bases unmatched: 5. Germline V CDR1 and CDR2: MNHEY, SMNVEV (reference sequence). The CDR3 region has the DNA TGTGCCAGCAGTTTATCGGGACAGGGGGGACTCCAGCCCCAGCATTTT. As protein: CASSLSGQGGLQPQHF.

The J gene is TRBJ2-3, the V gene TRBV6-5; 7 bases map to TRBD2. The CDR3 extends over 14 amino acids. The junction had 4 bases not matched to a gene; V was cut back by 5 bases and J by 2 bases. Germline CDR1 and CDR2: MNHEY and SVGAGI. CDR3 DNA sequence: TGTGCCAGCAGTCAGACTAGCAACACAGATACGCAGTATTTT. Protein sequence: CASSQTSNTDTQYF.

This chain links TRBV19 with TRBJ2-1, with TRBD2 matching over 7 bases. The CDR3 loop spans 14 amino acids. The V and J ends lost 7 bases and 1 base, in that order; junction bases with no gene match: 4. The germline gives CDR1 LNHDA, CDR2 SQIVND (reference sequence). The CDR3 protein is CASTSGGSYNEQFF. The CDR3 region has the DNA TGTGCCAGTACCTCGGGGGGTTCCTACAATGAGCAGTTCTTC. Variable domain in full (rest from reference TRBV19 and TRBJ2-1): DGGITQSPKYLFRKEGQNVTLSCEQNLNHDAMYWYRQDPGQGLRLIYYSQIVNDFQKGDIAEGYSVSREKKESFPLTVTSAQKNPTAFYLCASTSGGSYNEQFFGPGTRLTVL.

V gene TRBV7-9 combines with J gene TRBJ2-1, with D hard to call. This CDR3 contains 15 residues. The V gene's germline CDR1 is SEHNR and CDR2 FQNEAQ (reference sequence). Trimming shortened V by 1 base and J by 3 bases, and 10 bases separated the two germline ends. The CDR3 DNA is TGTGCCAGCAGCTTAGGCCGTAGTGGCTACAATGAGCAGTTCTTC. Amino acid sequence: CASSLGRSGYNEQFF. The full variable domain, with the rest looked up from reference TRBV7-9 and TRBJ2-1, is DTGVSQNPRHKITKRGQNVTFRCDPISEHNRLYWYRQTLGQGPEFLTYFQNEAQLEKSRLLSDRFSAERPKGSFSTLEIQRTEQGDSAMYLCASSLGRSGYNEQFFGPGTRLTVL.

The chain has TRBV30 and TRBJ2-7; 11 bases are shared with TRBD1. Losses at the gene ends were 0 bases for V and 8 bases for J; bases not matched to a gene: 9. The CDR3 length is 15 residues. Looked up from germline, CDR1 is GTSNPN and CDR2 is SVGIG (reference sequence). CDR3 nucleotides: TGTGCCTGGAGTGTGGTTGGACAGGGGGCTAGTAAGCAGTACTTC. Translation gives CAWSVVGQGASKQYF.

This chain links TRBV24-1 with TRBJ2-1; TRBD2 agrees at 11 bases. The ends lost 4 bases at V and 2 bases at J; junction bases unmatched: 3. This CDR3 comprises 16 residues. Germline CDR1 and CDR2: KGHDR and SFDVKD. DNA of the CDR3: TGTGCCACCAGTGACACACTAGCGGGGGCCTACAATGAGCAGTTCTTC. Protein product: CATSDTLAGAYNEQFF.

The chain couples TRBV3-1 (or the pseudogene TRBV3-2) to TRBJ2-3, with TRBD2 identical over 13 bases. The CDR3 totals 19 residues. V shed 0 bases and J 4 bases; nucleotides not matched to a gene: 10. Germline lookup yields CDR1 LGHDT and CDR2 YNNKEL (reference sequence). The DNA for the CDR3 is TGTGCCAGCAGCCAAGACGCCTCCGGGACTAGCGGGATCTCAGATACGCAGTATTTT. Protein product: CASSQDASGTSGISDTQYF.

V and J are TRBV5-1 and TRBJ2-1; TRBD2 matches at 12 bases. The germline V gene encodes CDR1 SGHRS and CDR2 YFSETQ. This CDR3 has 19 amino acids. With 4 bases clipped from V and 6 bases from J, the junction kept 17 bases outside the gene matches. CDR3 sequence (DNA): TGCGCCAGCAGCGGAGGGACACGCCCGGCTAGCGGGAGGGCCAATGAGCAGTTCTTC. It yields the protein CASSGGTRPASGRANEQFF.

This chain links TRBV11-2 with TRBJ1-4; D possibly corresponds to TRBD1 (5 bases). CDR3 length: 15 residues. With 3 bases removed from V and 0 bases from J, the gap between germline ends came to 8 bases. Germline loops: CDR1 SGHAT, CDR2 FQNNGV. For the CDR3, the DNA is TGTGCCAGCAGCTTTTCGGGGGCAACTAATGAAAAACTGTTTTTT. This translates into CASSFSGATNEKLFF.

This chain connects TRBV7-2 to TRBJ2-4, with D hard to call. The germline V gene encodes CDR1 SGHTA and CDR2 FQGNSA. V was pared by 5 bases and J by 1 base, with 12 bases between. The CDR3 extends over 15 amino acids. In DNA form, the CDR3 reads TGTGCCAGCAGCGTAGAAAGAGAGGCCAAAAACATTCAGTACTTC. Translated: CASSVEREAKNIQYF.

The rearrangement uses TRBV6-2 or TRBV6-3 and TRBJ2-1; possibly TRBD1 for D (6 bases). The CDR3 is 16 amino acids. V was clipped by 2 bases and J by 4 bases, with 15 bases between them. CDR1 and CDR2 (germline): MNHEY, SVGEGT. DNA of the CDR3: TGTGCCAGCAGTTACCTAGGACAGACCGGGTACAATGAGCAGTTCTTC. Encoded protein: CASSYLGQTGYNEQFF.

V and J are TRBV11-2 and TRBJ2-7, with TRBD2 as a possible D gene (5 bases). The V end lost 2 bases, the J end lost 5 bases, and 10 bases lay between the germline ends. This CDR3 has 13 residues. CDR1 SGHAT and CDR2 FQNNGV come from the germline V gene. CDR3 DNA: TGTGCCAGCAGCTTACTAGCAACCAACGAGCAGTACTTC. Residues: CASSLLATNEQYF.

V is TRBV10-3 and J is TRBJ2-5; possible D gene TRBD1, 6 bases. The CDR3 consists of 15 residues. V lost 0 bases, J lost 7 bases, and 15 bases lay in between. Germline V gene sequence: CDR1 ENHRY, CDR2 SYGVKD. CDR3 bases: TGTGCCATCAGTGAGTCGGGGGCAGGGGAAGCGACCCAGTACTTC. Encoded protein: CAISESGAGEATQYF.

V usage is TRBV27 and J usage is TRBJ2-3; a weak D match, TRBD2 (6 bases). V lost 2 bases and J 4 bases, leaving 13 bases between the germline ends. CDR1 is MNHEY and CDR2 is SMNVEV in the germline V gene (reference sequence). This CDR3 contains 15 residues. The CDR3 DNA sequence: TGTGCCAGCAGTTTACGGTCGGGAGACCCAGATACGCAGTATTTT. It specifies CASSLRSGDPDTQYF.

This clone was seen a single time. The rearrangement links TRBV5-1 to TRBJ2-2; 8 positions agree with TRBD2. Germline CDR1 reads SGHRS; CDR2 reads YFSETQ. Trimming removed 0 bases from V and 4 bases from J; junction bases left unmatched: 2. The CDR3 length is 15 residues. The CDR3 loop is CASSLEGTSTGELFF. The CDR3 coding sequence is TGCGCCAGCAGCTTGGAAGGGACTAGCACCGGGGAGCTGTTTTTT. The full variable domain, its missing parts supplied by reference TRBV5-1 and TRBJ2-2, is KAGVTQTPRYLIKTRGQQVTLSCSPISGHRSVSWYQQTPGQGLQFLFEYFSETQRNKGNFPGRFSGRQFSNSRSEMNVSTLELGDSALYLCASSLEGTSTGELFFGEGSRLTVL.

The chain links TRBV28 to TRBJ1-6, with 7 bases fitting TRBD1. The CDR3 consists of 18 residues. Germline V lookup: CDR1 MDHEN, CDR2 SYDVKM. V shed 6 bases and J 3 bases; nucleotides not matched to a gene: 14. The CDR3 sequence: CASSPGQRDLRYNSPLHF. The DNA for the CDR3 is TGTGCCAGCAGCCCGGGACAGCGAGACCTGCGCTATAATTCACCCCTCCACTTT.